This T cell receptor (beta chain) is from a study of T cell responses to AZD1222 COVID-19 vaccine. The length of the CDR3 is 16 residues. CDR1 and CDR2 from the germline V gene are SGHRS and YFSETQ. V lost 4 bases and J 2 bases, leaving 18 bases between the germline ends. The assay was immunoSEQ multiplex PCR, and TCRdb's table has in-frame clones only and misses some. The sample consists of 170,000 or so clones, 80% to 95% of them appearing once. The chain recombines TRBV5-1 with TRBJ1-2; tentatively, D is TRBD1 (6 bases). This TCR came from an adult who received the MenACWY meningococcal vaccine as a control. Material: peripheral blood, obtained 28 days after the second dose of the MenACWY control vaccine. The CDR3 DNA sequence: TGCGCCAGCAGCCCCGACGGCAGGGGAACGAACTATGGCTACACCTTC. This codes for CASSPDGRGTNYGYTF.